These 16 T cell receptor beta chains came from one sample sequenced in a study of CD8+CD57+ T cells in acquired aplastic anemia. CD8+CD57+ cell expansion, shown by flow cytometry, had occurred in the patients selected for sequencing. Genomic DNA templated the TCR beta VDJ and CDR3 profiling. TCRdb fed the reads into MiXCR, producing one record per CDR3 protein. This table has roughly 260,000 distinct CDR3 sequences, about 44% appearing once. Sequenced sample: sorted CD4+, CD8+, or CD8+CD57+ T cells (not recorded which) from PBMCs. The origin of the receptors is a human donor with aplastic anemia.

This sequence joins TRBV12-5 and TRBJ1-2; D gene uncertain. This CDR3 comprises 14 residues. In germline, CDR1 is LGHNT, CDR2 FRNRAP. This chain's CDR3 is CASSRQGTPYGYTF. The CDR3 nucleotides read TGTGCCAGCAGTCGGCAAGGTACTCCTTATGGCTACACCTTC.

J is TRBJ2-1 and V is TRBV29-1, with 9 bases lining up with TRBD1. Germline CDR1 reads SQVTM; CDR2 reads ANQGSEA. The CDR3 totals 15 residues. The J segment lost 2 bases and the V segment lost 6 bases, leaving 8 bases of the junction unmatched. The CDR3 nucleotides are TGCAGCGTAGTGGACAGGGGCGCGACCTACAATGAGCAGTTCTTC. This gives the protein CSVVDRGATYNEQFF.

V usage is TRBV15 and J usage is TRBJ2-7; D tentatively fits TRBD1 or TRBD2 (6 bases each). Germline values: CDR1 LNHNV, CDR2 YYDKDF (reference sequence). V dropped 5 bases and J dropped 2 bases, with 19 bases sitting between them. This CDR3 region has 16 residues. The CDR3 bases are TGTGCCACCAGCGTCTACGGGGGAAAGGGGGCCTACGAGCAGTACTTC. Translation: CATSVYGGKGAYEQYF.

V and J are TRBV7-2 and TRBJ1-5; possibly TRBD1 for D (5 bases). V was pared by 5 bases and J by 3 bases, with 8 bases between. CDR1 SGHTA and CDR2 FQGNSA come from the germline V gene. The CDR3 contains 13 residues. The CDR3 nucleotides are TGTGCCAGCAGCACACAGGCCAATCAGCCCCAGCATTTT. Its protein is CASSTQANQPQHF.

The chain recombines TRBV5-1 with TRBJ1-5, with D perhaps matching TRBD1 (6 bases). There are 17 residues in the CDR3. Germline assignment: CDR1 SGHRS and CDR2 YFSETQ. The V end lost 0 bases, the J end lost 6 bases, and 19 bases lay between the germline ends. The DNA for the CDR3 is TGCGCCAGCAGCTTGGACCCAAGGGGGGGTTCAAGTCAGCCCCAGCATTTT. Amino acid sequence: CASSLDPRGGSSQPQHF.

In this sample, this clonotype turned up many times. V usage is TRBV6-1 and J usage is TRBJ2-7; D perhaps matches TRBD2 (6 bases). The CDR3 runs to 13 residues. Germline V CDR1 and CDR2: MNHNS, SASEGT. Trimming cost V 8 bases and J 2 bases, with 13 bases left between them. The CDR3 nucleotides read TGTGCCAGCGGGGACTGGGGCGCCTACGAGCAGTACTTC. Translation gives CASGDWGAYEQYF.

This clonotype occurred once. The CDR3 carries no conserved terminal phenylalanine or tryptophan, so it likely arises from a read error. This CDR3 reads CASSLEGRGRSGVVYEQYL. The CDR3 DNA sequence: TGCGCCAGCAGCTTGGAGGGCAGGGGGAGATCCGGGGTCGTCTACGAGCAGTACCTC. The V and J genes are TRBV5-1 and TRBJ2-7; 7 bases fit TRBD1. Per germline, CDR1 SGHRS and CDR2 YFSETQ. The CDR3 totals 19 residues. V lost 0 bases, J lost 3 bases, and 18 bases stayed unmatched.

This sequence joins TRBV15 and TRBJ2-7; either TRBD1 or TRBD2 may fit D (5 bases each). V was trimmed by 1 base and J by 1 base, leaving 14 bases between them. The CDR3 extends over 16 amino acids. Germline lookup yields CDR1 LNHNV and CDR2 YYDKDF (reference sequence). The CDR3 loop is CATSRAGTPESYEQYF. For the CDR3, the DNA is TGTGCCACCAGCAGAGCCGGGACCCCGGAGTCCTACGAGCAGTACTTC.

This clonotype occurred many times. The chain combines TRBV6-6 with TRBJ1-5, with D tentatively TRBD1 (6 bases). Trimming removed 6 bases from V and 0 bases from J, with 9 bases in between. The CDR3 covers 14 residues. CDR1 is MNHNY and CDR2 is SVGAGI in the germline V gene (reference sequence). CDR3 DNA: TGTGCCAGCAGAGCGACAGGTAGCAATCAGCCCCAGCATTTT. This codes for CASRATGSNQPQHF.

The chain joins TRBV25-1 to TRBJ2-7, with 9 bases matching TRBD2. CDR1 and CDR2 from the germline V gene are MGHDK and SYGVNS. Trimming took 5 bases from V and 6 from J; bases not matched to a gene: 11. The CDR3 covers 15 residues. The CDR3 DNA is TGTGCCAGCAGTTTGTCGAGCGGGAGGTTCTCCGAGCAGTACTTC. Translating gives CASSLSSGRFSEQYF.

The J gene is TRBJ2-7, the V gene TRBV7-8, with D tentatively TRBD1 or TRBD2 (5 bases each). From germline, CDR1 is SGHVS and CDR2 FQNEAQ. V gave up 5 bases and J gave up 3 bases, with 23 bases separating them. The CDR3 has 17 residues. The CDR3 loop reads CASSLRDGPSGRYEQYF. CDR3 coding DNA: TGTGCCAGCAGCCTCCGGGACGGACCCTCCGGTCGCTACGAGCAGTACTTC.

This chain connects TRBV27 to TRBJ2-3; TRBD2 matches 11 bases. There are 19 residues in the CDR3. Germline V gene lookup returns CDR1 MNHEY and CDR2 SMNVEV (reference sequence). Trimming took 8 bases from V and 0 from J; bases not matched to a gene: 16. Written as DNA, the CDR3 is TGTGCCAGCTGTACTAGCGGGGGCACCGTCGATTCTAGCACAGATACGCAGTATTTT. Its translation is CASCTSGGTVDSSTDTQYF.

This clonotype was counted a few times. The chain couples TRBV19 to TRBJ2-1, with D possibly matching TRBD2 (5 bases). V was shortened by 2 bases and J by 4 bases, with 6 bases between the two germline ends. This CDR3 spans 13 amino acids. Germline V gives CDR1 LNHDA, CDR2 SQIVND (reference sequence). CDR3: CASSITGYNEQFF. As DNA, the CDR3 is TGTGCCAGTAGTATAACGGGGTACAATGAGCAGTTCTTC.

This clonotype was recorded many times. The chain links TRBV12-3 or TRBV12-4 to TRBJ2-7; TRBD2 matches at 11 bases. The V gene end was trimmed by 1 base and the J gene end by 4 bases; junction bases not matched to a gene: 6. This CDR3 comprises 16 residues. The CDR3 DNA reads TGTGCCAGCAGTTTAGGAGGGACTAGCGGCTCTTACGAGCAGTACTTC. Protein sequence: CASSLGGTSGSYEQYF.

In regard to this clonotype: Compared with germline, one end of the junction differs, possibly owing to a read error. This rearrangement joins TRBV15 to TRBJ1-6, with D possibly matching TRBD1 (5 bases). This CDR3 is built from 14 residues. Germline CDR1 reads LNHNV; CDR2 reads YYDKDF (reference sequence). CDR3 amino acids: CATTPPGPLSPPHF. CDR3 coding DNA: TGCGCCACCACGCCTCCGGGACCTCTTTCACCCCCCCACTTT.

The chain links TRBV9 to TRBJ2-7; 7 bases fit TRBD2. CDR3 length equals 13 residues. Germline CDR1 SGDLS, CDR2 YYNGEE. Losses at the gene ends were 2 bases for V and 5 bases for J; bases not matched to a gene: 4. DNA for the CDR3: TGTGCCAGCAGCGTGGGGGGGTTAGACGAGCAGTACTTC. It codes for CASSVGGLDEQYF.